The 30 T cell receptor beta chains reported below all come from one sample, sequenced in a study of breast tumors, draining lymph nodes, adjacent tissues. TCRdb re-analysed the multiplex PCR reads in MiXCR, keeping a single row per CDR3 protein. Of some 65,000 distinct CDR3 sequences listed, about 40% were seen once; the top ten hold roughly 9%. Sequencing was performed on breast tumor tissue. These receptor sequences come from a female donor with breast cancer. Some clones in this sample may be carry-over from other donors' samples.

Many counts were recorded for this clonotype. The rearrangement uses TRBV19 and TRBJ1-5; 7 bases are a match to TRBD1. Germline V lookup: CDR1 LNHDA, CDR2 SQIVND (reference sequence). The CDR3 sequence is 18 residues long. After removal of 3 bases from V and 2 bases from J, the junction contained 13 bases not matched to a gene. CDR3 in amino acids: CASSMHRDSGVGNQPQHF. The CDR3 nucleotides are TGTGCCAGTAGTATGCACCGGGACAGTGGGGTCGGCAATCAGCCCCAGCATTTT.

This clonotype was observed at least ten times. The chain recombines TRBV10-3 with TRBJ1-3; TRBD1 might be the D (5 bases). The V gene's germline CDR1 is ENHRY and CDR2 SYGVKD. The CDR3 extends over 16 amino acids. Trimming cost V 0 bases and J 0 bases, with 9 bases left between them. The CDR3 sequence: CAISESAGGSGNTIYF. The CDR3 region has the DNA TGTGCCATCAGTGAGTCGGCCGGGGGCTCTGGAAACACCATATATTTT.

This clonotype was picked up a small number of times. The chain links TRBV3-1 to TRBJ2-1, with TRBD2 matching 8 bases. Germline CDR1 is LGHDT and CDR2 is YNNKEL (reference sequence). V was pared by 7 bases and J by 9 bases, with 17 bases of the junction left unmatched. This CDR3 is built from 16 residues. The CDR3 region is CASTVSAGAAGGEQFF. CDR3 DNA: TGTGCCAGCACAGTGTCAGCGGGGGCCGCCGGAGGTGAGCAGTTCTTC.

This sequence joins TRBV6-2 or TRBV6-3 and TRBJ2-3; TRBD2 matches at 11 bases. V trimming: 4 bases; J trimming: 2 bases; junction bases outside the gene matches: 2. Germline V lookup: CDR1 MNHEY, CDR2 SVGEGT. CDR3 length: 15 residues. The chain's CDR3 is CASSSTSGNTDTQYF. CDR3 in DNA: TGTGCCAGCAGTTCGACTAGCGGGAACACAGATACGCAGTATTTT.

Ten or more counts support this clonotype. J is TRBJ1-6 and V is TRBV6-1; TRBD1 is a possible D gene (5 bases). Germline CDR1 reads MNHNS; CDR2 reads SASEGT. With 4 bases removed from V and 7 bases from J, the gap between germline ends came to 8 bases. The CDR3 is made up of 13 amino acids. CDR3 in amino acids: CASSGQSNSPLHF. CDR3 sequence (DNA): TGTGCCAGCAGTGGACAGTCAAATTCACCCCTCCACTTT.

This clonotype was detected only once. At one end the junction does not follow the germline gene, possibly because of a read error. The J gene is TRBJ2-3, the V gene TRBV19; D may be TRBD1 or TRBD2 (5 bases each). The CDR3 spans 15 residues. Germline V gives CDR1 LNHDA, CDR2 SQIVND (reference sequence). The CDR3 nucleotides are TGTGCCAGTAGAGTCGGGACGGCTAGCACAGATTCGCAGTATTTT. Translated: CASRVGTASTDSQYF.

The chain has TRBV4-1 and TRBJ1-6; weak D call: TRBD1 (5 bases). Trimming left V 0 bases short and J 7 bases short, with 13 bases between. This CDR3 contains 16 residues. Germline values: CDR1 MGHRA, CDR2 YSYEKL. The CDR3 is CASSQDQAGYNSPLHF. CDR3 nucleotide sequence: TGCGCCAGCAGCCAAGATCAGGCAGGGTACAATTCACCCCTCCACTTT.

There are many counts of this clonotype. This chain uses TRBV11-3 with TRBJ2-3; perhaps TRBD1 as D (6 bases). Germline V gives CDR1 SGHNT, CDR2 YENEEA. V dropped 5 bases and J dropped 7 bases, with 10 bases sitting between them. The CDR3 has 12 residues. The CDR3 region is CASSRDTHTQYF. CDR3 nucleotide sequence: TGTGCCAGCAGCCGGGACACTCATACGCAGTATTTT.

This clonotype was seen many times. The chain has TRBV10-3 and TRBJ1-5; D gene unclear. Per the germline V gene, CDR1 is ENHRY and CDR2 is SYGVKD. The length of the CDR3 is 13 residues. V lost 2 bases and J 14 bases, leaving 16 bases between the germline ends. This CDR3 reads CAISERESGYEHF. CDR3 sequence (DNA): TGTGCCATCAGTGAGCGGGAGAGTGGCTACGAGCATTTT.

A remark on this clonotype: At one boundary the junction diverges from the germline segment, which might be a read error. V is TRBV7-9 and J is TRBJ2-1; 8 positions match TRBD1. Germline CDR1 is SEHNR and CDR2 is FQNEAQ (reference sequence). The CDR3 is made up of 16 amino acids. The CDR3 sequence is CASRLGTANRGNEQFF. Here the CDR3 DNA reads TGTGCCAGCAGATTAGGGACAGCGAACAGGGGGAATGAGCAGTTCTTC.

To note about this clonotype: The junction departs from the called germline gene at one end, perhaps through a read error. The gene calls are TRBV29-1 and TRBJ2-5; D may be TRBD1 or TRBD2 (7 bases each). The CDR3 is made up of 14 amino acids. In germline, CDR1 is SQVTM, CDR2 ANQGSEA. In DNA form, the CDR3 reads TGCAGCGTTGAACGGGGGGCAGGGGGAGAGACCCAGCACTTC. Translation gives CSVERGAGGETQHF.

This clonotype occurred many times. The V and J genes are TRBV7-2 and TRBJ2-5, with 8 bases matching TRBD2. Per the germline V gene, CDR1 is SGHTA and CDR2 is FQGNSA. The CDR3 consists of 16 residues. The V and J ends lost 5 bases and 2 bases, in that order; junction bases with no gene match: 10. The CDR3 reads CASSPGRGRGQETQYF. DNA of the CDR3: TGTGCCAGCAGCCCCGGGAGGGGTAGGGGTCAAGAGACCCAGTACTTC. Supplemented by reference TRBV7-2 and TRBJ2-5, the full variable domain reads GAGVSQSPSNKVTEKGKDVELRCDPISGHTALYWYRQSLGQGLEFLIYFQGNSAPDKSGLPSDRFSAERTGGSVSTLTIQRTQQEDSAVYLCASSPGRGRGQETQYFGPGTRLLVL.

On this clonotype itself: A read error may explain this, as a much larger clone is one base away. This rearrangement joins TRBV15 to TRBJ1-1; no clear D gene. CDR3 size: 14 residues. The germline V gene encodes CDR1 LNHNV and CDR2 YYDKDF (reference sequence). The CDR3 protein is CATSRVGMNTGAFF. In DNA, the CDR3 is TGTGCCACCAGCAGAGTAGGTATGAACACTGGAGCTTTCTTT.

This clonotype came up many times. The CDR3 here is CSASRNEQFF. CDR3 sequence (DNA): TGCAGTGCAAGTAGAAATGAGCAGTTCTTC. The chain couples TRBV20-1 to TRBJ2-1; no definite D call. V was trimmed by 6 bases and J by 7 bases, leaving 7 bases between them. The CDR3 sequence is 10 residues long. The germline CDR1 and CDR2 sequences are DFQATT and SNEGSKA (reference sequence).

This clonotype was counted at least ten times. The chain employs TRBV2 and TRBJ2-7, with D tentatively TRBD1 or TRBD2 (5 bases each). V lost 3 bases and J lost 3, with 18 bases in between. Germline assignment: CDR1 SNHLY and CDR2 FYNNEI. The CDR3 has 16 amino acids. The CDR3 sequence is CASSEPLMGDHYEQYF. The CDR3 nucleotides are TGTGCCAGCAGTGAGCCCCTAATGGGGGACCACTACGAGCAGTACTTC. The full variable domain, with the rest looked up from reference TRBV2 and TRBJ2-7, is EPEVTQTPSHQVTQMGQEVILRCVPISNHLYFYWYRQILGQKVEFLVSFYNNEISEKSEIFDDQFSVERPDGSNFTLKIRSTKLEDSAMYFCASSEPLMGDHYEQYFGPGTRLTVT.

The sample holds many counts of this clonotype. The chain has TRBV2 and TRBJ2-7, with D maybe TRBD1 (6 bases). The CDR3 is made up of 12 amino acids. CDR1 is SNHLY and CDR2 is FYNNEI in the germline V gene. Trimming removed 6 bases from V and 4 bases from J, with 10 bases in between. CDR3 nucleotide sequence: TGTGCCAGCAGCTATGACAGGTACGAGCAGTACTTC. Its translation: CASSYDRYEQYF.

This clonotype was picked up many times. The J gene is TRBJ2-3, the V gene TRBV7-3; D may correspond to TRBD1 or TRBD2 (5 bases each). Between the trimmed V and J ends, which lost 0 bases and 2 bases, there was a span of 9 bases. CDR3 length: 15 amino acids. Germline values: CDR1 SGHTA, CDR2 FQGTGA. The CDR3 reads CASSLTRGPTDTQYF. DNA of the CDR3: TGTGCCAGCAGCTTAACTAGGGGACCCACAGATACGCAGTATTTT. Looking up the rest from reference TRBV7-3 and TRBJ2-3 gives the full variable domain: GAGVSQTPSNKVTEKGKYVELRCDPISGHTALYWYRQSLGQGPEFLIYFQGTGAADDSGLPNDRFFAVRPEGSVSTLKIQRTERGDSAVYLCASSLTRGPTDTQYFGPGTRLTVL.

V and J are TRBV5-4 and TRBJ2-3; the D gene is possibly TRBD1 (6 bases). In germline, CDR1 is SGHNT, CDR2 YYREEE (reference sequence). V dropped 0 bases and J dropped 1 base, with 15 bases sitting between them. This CDR3 has 17 residues. CDR3 nucleotides: TGTGCCAGCAGCTTGGGCGTTAGGGGGTTAGGCACAGATACGCAGTATTTT. Its protein product is CASSLGVRGLGTDTQYF.

At least ten counts were recorded for this clonotype. This sequence joins TRBV7-2 and TRBJ1-4, with a tentative D call TRBD1 (5 bases). This CDR3 is built from 15 residues. Germline V gene lookup returns CDR1 SGHTA and CDR2 FQGNSA. V was trimmed by 4 bases and J by 3 bases, leaving 12 bases between them. In DNA form, the CDR3 reads TGTGCCAGCAGCTCAGCCACAGGTGCTAATGAAAAACTGTTTTTT. Its protein is CASSSATGANEKLFF.

This rearrangement joins TRBV3-1 to TRBJ1-1, with a weak D call TRBD1 (5 bases). CDR1 is LGHDT, CDR2 YNNKEL, per germline (reference sequence). This CDR3 contains 14 residues. Trimming pared 4 bases from V and 3 bases from J, leaving 12 bases between. The CDR3 DNA reads as TGTGCCAGCAGCCCCCAGGGAAGCCACACTGAAGCTTTCTTT. Its protein product is CASSPQGSHTEAFF.

This clonotype has ten or more counts. The chain uses TRBV11-2 and TRBJ2-3; D gene uncertain. V lost 5 bases and J lost 14, with 17 bases in between. Germline CDR1 reads SGHAT; CDR2 reads FQNNGV. The CDR3 loop spans 12 amino acids. CDR3 nucleotides: TGTGCCAGCAGCCCCACTTTAGTTCGCGGGTATTTT. Its protein product is CASSPTLVRGYF.

The chain uses TRBV9 and TRBJ2-7; no clear D. Between the trimmed V and J ends, which lost 3 bases and 1 base, there was a span of 11 bases. This CDR3 is built from 14 residues. From germline, CDR1 is SGDLS and CDR2 YYNGEE. The CDR3 region has the DNA TGTGCCAGCAGCGGGGGTTCTTCATCCTACGAGCAGTACTTC. Amino acid sequence: CASSGGSSSYEQYF.

This clonotype has a handful of counts. V and J are TRBV11-2 and TRBJ1-1; no clear D. This CDR3 has 14 residues. Germline assignment: CDR1 SGHAT and CDR2 FQNNGV. Trimming left V 2 bases short and J 1 base short, with 8 bases between. DNA for the CDR3: TGTGCCAGCAGCTTACGACCCGAGAACACTGAAGCTTTCTTT. This codes for CASSLRPENTEAFF. Full variable domain (outside the CDR3, taken from reference TRBV11-2 and TRBJ1-1): EAGVAQSPRYKIIEKRQSVAFWCNPISGHATLYWYQQILGQGPKLLIQFQNNGVVDDSQLPKDRFSAERLKGVDSTLKIQPAKLEDSAVYLCASSLRPENTEAFFGQGTRLTVV.

In the case of this clonotype: This clone may be a read error of a much larger clone one base away. The rearrangement links TRBV11-3 to TRBJ2-1; TRBD2 matches 7 bases. There are 14 residues in the CDR3. Germline CDR1 reads SGHNT; CDR2 reads YENEEA. The CDR3 region is CASSSRGVYNGQFF. The CDR3 DNA is TGTGCCAGCAGCTCACGGGGGGTTTACAATGGGCAGTTCTTC.

This clonotype was recorded many times. This chain joins TRBV5-1 and TRBJ2-2, with 9 bases that match TRBD1. Trimming cost V 3 bases and J 2 bases; bases outside gene matches: 8. Germline-derived CDR1 and CDR2 are SGHRS and YFSETQ. The CDR3 extends over 17 amino acids. The CDR3 here is CASSSIKTGGNTGELFF. The CDR3 nucleotides read TGCGCCAGCAGCTCTATCAAGACAGGGGGTAACACCGGGGAGCTGTTTTTT. Full variable domain (missing parts from reference TRBV5-1 and TRBJ2-2): KAGVTQTPRYLIKTRGQQVTLSCSPISGHRSVSWYQQTPGQGLQFLFEYFSETQRNKGNFPGRFSGRQFSNSRSEMNVSTLELGDSALYLCASSSIKTGGNTGELFFGEGSRLTVL.

This clonotype was seen at least ten times. CDR3 sequence: CSARKATSSYEQYF. In DNA, the CDR3 is TGCAGTGCTAGAAAGGCTACTAGCTCCTACGAGCAGTACTTC. V gene TRBV20-1 combines with J gene TRBJ2-7; weak D call: TRBD2 (5 bases). In germline, CDR1 is DFQATT, CDR2 SNEGSKA (reference sequence). The CDR3 covers 14 residues. V lost 2 bases to trimming and J lost 0 bases, with 11 bases between them.

A remark on this clonotype: A much larger clone is a single base away; this may be a read error. The chain combines TRBV18 with TRBJ1-3; D unclear. In germline, CDR1 is KGHSH, CDR2 LQKENI. This CDR3 region has 15 residues. The CDR3 loop is CASSPPWFTGSTIYF. The DNA of the CDR3 is TGTGCCAGCTCACCACCGTGGTTTACCGGAAGCACCATATATTTT.

This clonotype was picked up many times. The chain links TRBV19 to TRBJ2-7; D ambiguous. The V end lost 2 bases, the J end lost 2 bases, and 7 bases lay between the germline ends. This CDR3 has 13 amino acids. Germline V lookup: CDR1 LNHDA, CDR2 SQIVND (reference sequence). CDR3 protein: CASSISVTYEQYF. The CDR3 DNA follows: TGTGCCAGTAGTATATCTGTTACCTACGAGCAGTACTTC.

The V and J genes are TRBV5-1 and TRBJ2-5; 9 bases map to TRBD2. The CDR3 covers 17 residues. CDR1 SGHRS and CDR2 YFSETQ come from the germline V gene. Losses at the gene ends were 2 bases for V and 0 bases for J; bases not matched to a gene: 8. DNA of the CDR3: TGCGCCAGCAGCTTTACAGGGGTAGCGGGGGACCAAGAGACCCAGTACTTC. Protein product: CASSFTGVAGDQETQYF.

This clonotype was seen repeatedly, ten times or more. The chain uses TRBV27 and TRBJ1-2; 8 bases are a match to TRBD1. This CDR3 is built from 14 residues. Germline V gene lookup returns CDR1 MNHEY and CDR2 SMNVEV (reference sequence). V gave up 6 bases and J gave up 3 bases; unmatched junction bases: 6. The CDR3 region has the DNA TGTGCCAGCAGATTACAGGGGGGCTACTATGGCTACACCTTC. It specifies CASRLQGGYYGYTF.